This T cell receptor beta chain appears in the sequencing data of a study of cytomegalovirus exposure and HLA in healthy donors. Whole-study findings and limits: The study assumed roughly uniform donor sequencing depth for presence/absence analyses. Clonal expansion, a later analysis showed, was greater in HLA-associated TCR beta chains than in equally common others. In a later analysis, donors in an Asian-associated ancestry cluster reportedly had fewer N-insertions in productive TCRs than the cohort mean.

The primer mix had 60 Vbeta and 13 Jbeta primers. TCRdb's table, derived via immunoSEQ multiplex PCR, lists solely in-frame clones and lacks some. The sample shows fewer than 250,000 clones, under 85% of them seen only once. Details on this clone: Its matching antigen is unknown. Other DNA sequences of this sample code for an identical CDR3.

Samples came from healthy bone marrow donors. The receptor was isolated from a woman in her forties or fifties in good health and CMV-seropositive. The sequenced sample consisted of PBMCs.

As DNA, the CDR3 is TGTGCCAGCAGTTTTAGGGGCTATGGCTACACCTTC. Translating it yields CASSFRGYGYTF. The chain has TRBV28 and TRBJ1-2; tentative D call: TRBD1 (5 bases). V dropped 3 bases and J dropped 4 bases, with 6 bases sitting between them. CDR3 length: 12 amino acids. Germline V gene sequence: CDR1 MDHEN, CDR2 SYDVKM.